This TCR beta chain originates from a study of metastatic and nonmetastatic thyroid tumors. Across the whole study: Repertoires from malignant and benign thyroid patients were compared across blood and tumor or nodule tissue.

All patients were treatment-naive before thyroid surgery. Study-wide results and limits: Malignant thyroid tumors reportedly had TCR beta diversity that was significantly higher than in benign nodules, in blood and tumor.

Methods used by the authors: Clinicopathological groups supplied CDR3 differences that were used to build a distant-metastasis classifier for papillary thyroid cancer. TCRdb re-analyzed the PCR reads using MiXCR. The V and J calls and clone size come from TCRdb's table, not from the authors' own analysis. This table has 25,000 to 35,000 clones, 25% to 30% appearing once. The germline CDR1 and CDR2 sequences are SGHRS and YFSETQ. The CDR3 has 16 residues. With 0 bases clipped from V and 5 bases from J, the junction kept 5 bases outside the gene matches. This clone has at least ten counts. Its target is unknown. Within the sample, other DNA sequences also encode this same CDR3.

The sequenced material came from blood. This sequence joins TRBV5-1 and TRBJ2-5; 12 bases are a match to TRBD2. The clonotype originates from a female donor with papillary thyroid cancer or a benign thyroid nodule (not recorded which). Some clones in this sample may be carry-over from other donors' samples. The CDR3 DNA reads TGCGCCAGCAGCTTGGGACTAGCGGGAGTTGAGGAGACCCAGTACTTC. Amino acid sequence: CASSLGLAGVEETQYF.